Each of the 17 T cell receptor beta chains below was sequenced from the same sample in a study of CD8+CD57+ T cells in acquired aplastic anemia. Both TCR beta VDJ combination and CDR3 sequence profiling were carried out. Genomic DNA was the template for this profiling. MiXCR, run by TCRdb on the reads, gives a single entry per CDR3 protein. The top ten clones hold approximately 1.2% of a sample with about 210,000 distinct CDR3 sequences, 30% to 35% of them seen once. Sample: sorted CD4+, CD8+, or CD8+CD57+ T cells (not recorded which) from PBMCs. The origin of the receptors is a human donor in good health, serving as a control.

This clonotype was seen many times. This chain connects TRBV4-1 to TRBJ2-7, with D perhaps TRBD1 (6 bases). The V end was cut by 2 bases, the J end by 3 bases, with 8 bases between. CDR1 MGHRA and CDR2 YSYEKL come from the germline V gene. This CDR3 has 13 residues. The CDR3 loop reads CASSQQGFYEQYF. As DNA, the CDR3 is TGCGCCAGCAGCCAACAGGGGTTCTACGAGCAGTACTTC.

The sample holds a few counts of this clonotype. The chain combines TRBV6-1 with TRBJ2-3, with 9 bases fitting TRBD2. The germline gives CDR1 MNHNS, CDR2 SASEGT. The ends lost 10 bases at V and 6 bases at J; junction bases unmatched: 8. There are 13 residues in the CDR3. The CDR3 reads CATKAGGADTQYF. CDR3 bases: TGTGCCACCAAGGCGGGGGGGGCGGATACGCAGTATTTT.

V and J are TRBV13 and TRBJ1-1, with D uncertain. This CDR3 spans 16 amino acids. The V gene lost 5 bases and the J gene lost 5 bases, with 21 bases spanning the gap. Germline V CDR1 and CDR2: PRHDT, FYEKMQ (reference sequence). The CDR3 reads CASSRIVHGVGTEAFF. The CDR3 DNA reads TGTGCCAGCAGCCGCATCGTTCACGGGGTCGGAACTGAAGCTTTCTTT.

This clonotype was found many times. The chain has TRBV7-7 and TRBJ2-2; D is undetermined. CDR1 is SSHAT and CDR2 is FNYEAQ in the germline V gene (reference sequence). CDR3 length equals 14 residues. With 1 base removed from V and 0 bases from J, the gap between germline ends came to 3 bases. CDR3 coding DNA: TGTGCCAGCAGCTTAGTAGCGAACACCGGGGAGCTGTTTTTT. Protein sequence: CASSLVANTGELFF.

This clonotype was found a few times. This chain connects TRBV5-4 to TRBJ1-6; TRBD1 matches 7 bases. The germline gives CDR1 SGHNT, CDR2 YYREEE (reference sequence). This CDR3 has 16 amino acids. V gave up 4 bases and J gave up 1 base; unmatched junction bases: 5. This chain's CDR3 is CASSVTGFSYNSPLHF. The CDR3 nucleotides are TGTGCCAGCAGCGTGACAGGGTTTTCCTATAATTCACCCCTCCACTTT.

This clonotype was seen ten or more times. The J gene is TRBJ1-2, the V gene TRBV9, with TRBD1 identical over 7 bases. V was pared by 3 bases and J by 7 bases, with 12 bases of the junction left unmatched. Germline V gene lookup returns CDR1 SGDLS and CDR2 YYNGEE. The CDR3 covers 15 residues. The CDR3 coding sequence is TGTGCCAGCAGCGGACTCGCCCAGGGGGTGGGTGGCTACACCTTC. It encodes CASSGLAQGVGGYTF.

The rearrangement uses TRBV29-1 and TRBJ2-2, with 8 positions matching TRBD2. The length of the CDR3 is 15 residues. CDR1 and CDR2 from the germline V gene are SQVTM and ANQGSEA. V lost 7 bases and J lost 5; bases outside the gene matches: 12. CDR3 loop: CSDKAGAPWTGELFF. CDR3 bases: TGCAGCGACAAAGCGGGAGCCCCGTGGACCGGGGAGCTGTTTTTT.

This chain links TRBV12-3 or TRBV12-4 with TRBJ2-7; D may be TRBD1 (6 bases). V shed 3 bases and J shed 3 bases, with 12 bases lying between them. The CDR3 extends over 14 amino acids. CDR3 in amino acids: CASSFSQGFYEQYF. The CDR3 nucleotides read TGTGCCAGCAGTTTTAGTCAGGGGTTCTACGAGCAGTACTTC.

CDR3 nucleotide sequence: TGTGCCAGCAGCCCTCACCGACTAGCGGGGGCGAACACCGGGGAGCTGTTTTTT. Translating it yields CASSPHRLAGANTGELFF. The chain joins TRBV9 to TRBJ2-2, with 12 bases matching TRBD2. Germline CDR1 SGDLS, CDR2 YYNGEE. The CDR3 consists of 18 residues. The J segment lost 0 bases and the V segment lost 4 bases, leaving 7 bases of the junction unmatched.

The V gene is TRBV6-4, the J gene TRBJ2-7; 8 nucleotides line up with TRBD1. This CDR3 comprises 15 residues. The germline V gene encodes CDR1 MRHNA and CDR2 SNTAGT. V lost 3 bases to trimming and J lost 1 base; unmatched junction nucleotides: 5. The CDR3 nucleotides are TGTGCCAGCAGTGAGCCCGACAGGGGATCCTACGAGCAGTACTTC. Amino acid sequence: CASSEPDRGSYEQYF.

This clonotype was counted ten times or more. The V and J genes are TRBV2 and TRBJ2-5, with D unclear. This CDR3 contains 12 residues. V was trimmed by 6 bases and J by 5 bases, leaving 10 bases between them. The germline V gene has CDR1 SNHLY and CDR2 FYNNEI. The CDR3 reads CASSPILETQYF. The CDR3, as DNA: TGTGCCAGCAGCCCCATTCTGGAGACCCAGTACTTC. Full variable domain (rest looked up from reference TRBV2 and TRBJ2-5): EPEVTQTPSHQVTQMGQEVILRCVPISNHLYFYWYRQILGQKVEFLVSFYNNEISEKSEIFDDQFSVERPDGSNFTLKIRSTKLEDSAMYFCASSPILETQYFGPGTRLLVL.

Ten or more counts support this clonotype. The CDR3 sequence is CSAGAGRREQFF. Here the CDR3 DNA reads TGCAGTGCGGGGGCAGGGCGCCGGGAGCAGTTCTTC. This chain links TRBV20-1 with TRBJ2-1, with D perhaps TRBD1 (6 bases). Germline V gene sequence: CDR1 DFQATT, CDR2 SNEGSKA (reference sequence). This CDR3 is built from 12 residues. With 6 bases removed from V and 10 bases from J, the gap between germline ends came to 16 bases.

This clonotype was seen many times. The rearrangement links TRBV2 to TRBJ1-2; the D is unclear. The CDR3 has 15 amino acids. Germline V CDR1 and CDR2: SNHLY, FYNNEI. Deletions cut 1 base from V and 2 bases from J, with 11 bases between. CDR3 DNA sequence: TGTGCCAGCAGTGAAGTCCGGTTACAGAACTATGGCTACACCTTC. This codes for CASSEVRLQNYGYTF.

The rearrangement links TRBV10-3 to TRBJ2-7; 7 positions agree with TRBD1. This CDR3 has 13 residues. V was clipped by 6 bases and J by 3 bases; unmatched bases: 5. CDR1 and CDR2 (germline): ENHRY, SYGVKD. CDR3 region: CAIRRQGIYEQYF. CDR3 nucleotides: TGTGCCATCAGGAGACAGGGTATCTACGAGCAGTACTTC.

V is TRBV10-3 and J is TRBJ1-6; 7 bases align to TRBD1. With 1 base clipped from V and 4 bases from J, the junction kept 10 bases outside the gene matches. CDR3 length: 18 residues. Germline CDR1 is ENHRY and CDR2 is SYGVKD. The CDR3 sequence is CAISELGGTASYNSPLHF. The CDR3 region has the DNA TGTGCCATCAGTGAGTTGGGGGGGACAGCGAGTTATAATTCACCCCTCCACTTT.

This clonotype occurred a few times. The genes are TRBV3-1 and TRBJ1-3; D gene uncertain. V was cut by 2 bases and J by 7 bases, with 6 bases left in between. Germline lookup yields CDR1 LGHDT and CDR2 YNNKEL (reference sequence). CDR3 length: 12 amino acids. This chain's CDR3 is CASSQLGNTIYF. CDR3 coding DNA: TGTGCCAGCAGCCAACTAGGGAACACCATATATTTT.

A word on this clonotype: A much larger clone lies one base from this, so it may be a read error. A read error is likely, as this CDR3 ends without the conserved phenylalanine or tryptophan. The chain links TRBV9 to TRBJ1-6, with no clear D. The CDR3 extends over 13 amino acids. V dropped 6 bases and J dropped 8 bases, with 12 bases sitting between them. The germline gives CDR1 SGDLS, CDR2 YYNGEE. This chain's CDR3 is CASNIETDSPLHL. In nucleotides, the CDR3 is TGTGCCAGCAACATTGAGACCGATTCACCCCTCCACTTG.